This T cell receptor beta chain was sequenced in a study of T cells in Graves' hyperthyroidism and ophthalmopathy (dated by TCRdb to the late 2010s). Regarding the study in general: Peripheral blood was sampled at the time of initial diagnosis, prior to any treatment. TCR V-J signatures able to tell the groups apart were searched for in a discovery cohort of some 100 patients, of whom 40 to 45 had Graves' ophthalmopathy and 57 had stable Graves' hyperthyroidism. Whether ophthalmopathy could be predicted prospectively was tested in an independent validation cohort made up of about 18 hyperthyroidism patients plus 17 patients who later progressed to ophthalmopathy. The approximately 100 discovery patients were divided at random into training and test sets in a 7:3 ratio. In about 6 Graves' hyperthyroidism patients, the study also compared T-cell repertoires from thyroid tissue with T-cell repertoires from blood. Following sampling, methimazole starting at 30 mg daily was given to hyperthyroidism patients, and high-dose intravenous methylprednisolone was given to ophthalmopathy patients. The paper reports TCR Vbeta CDR3 sequencing of some 140 peripheral blood samples: approximately 41 ophthalmopathy, fewer than 85 hyperthyroidism and approximately 17 progressor patients. Overall study results and their limits: Ophthalmopathy was separated from stable hyperthyroidism by a 13 V-J signature model, with approximately 90% sensitivity and roughly 81% specificity obtained in cross-validation and 80%/75% obtained in testing. Most expanded thyroid clonotypes (frequency above 0.001) were also detected in blood, a finding suggesting that blood repertoires may reflect thyroid immune responses. No statistical method was used to fix the sample size in advance, and group allocation was not hidden from the investigators. In validation, the model predicted progression to ophthalmopathy a median of 6.5 months before onset, with about 64% sensitivity and about 72% specificity.

Stable Graves' hyperthyroidism was defined as the absence of progression to ophthalmopathy over 18 months of follow-up. Hyperthyroidism patients were newly diagnosed, had a disease duration of under 2 months, and were aged 18 to 65 years. The study excluded patients with uncontrolled infections, other autoimmune diseases, pregnancy or lactation. Diagnoses were based on clinical symptoms, serum thyroxine and TRAb, thyroid ultrasound and orbital computed tomography. PBMCs were separated from roughly 10 ml of fresh peripheral blood using Ficoll-Paque density gradient centrifugation. Total RNA was extracted using Trizol reagent, and RNA quality was assessed on an Agilent 2100 Bioanalyzer. The TCR beta CDR3 regions were amplified from RNA transcripts. For the first round of RT-PCR on the TCR CDR3, the HTBI primer set was used together with the Qiagen OneStep RT-PCR kit. A second multiplex PCR round built the libraries, followed by size selection and purification. Libraries were sequenced paired-end with 100 bp reads on an Illumina HiSeq2000. Regarding the original processing steps: Raw data were processed with SOAPnuke, discarding reads with adapters, uncalled bases, mean Phred below 15, or no exact constant-primer or identifier match. High-quality paired reads were merged with COPE v1.2.5, and unique nucleotide sequences were defined as clonotypes. MiTCR v1.1 was used to align the clonotypes against IMGT TRBV, TRBD and TRBJ reference segments. Analysis was restricted to V-J combinations with a frequency above 0.0001, which covered roughly 99% of repertoires. A TCS score was defined as the ratio between F50 (clonal expansion) and ExV (chaos), using BLOSUM62-based TCRdist between CDR3 peptides within each V-J. Welch's t-statistics and random forest reduced fewer than 550 V-J features to roughly 13, which were used in a naive Bayes classifier (R e1071). The public reads were quality trimmed at Q25 with fastp and then assembled into clones with MiXCR by TCRdb, keeping productive beta chains. Merged by CDR3 protein, the rows form single entries marked with the most common genes and DNA. The V and J calls, along with clone size, are taken from TCRdb and not from the paper's own processing. Counted in this sample were about 200,000 distinct CDR3 sequences; about a sixth of them appeared once. The ten largest clones add up to around 48% of the sample.

CDR3 length: 15 amino acids, cysteine to phenylalanine. CDR3 DNA only is kept here, 45 bases in frame from base 1. At the junction V is shortened by 2 bases and J by 3 bases; bases outside the gene matches: 7. CDR1 and CDR2, looked up from the germline V gene (reference sequence), are GTSNPN and SVGIG. Comment on this clonotype: It lacks a known antigen. No quality values exist for individual bases; no much larger clone is one base distant.

The chain is assembled from TRBV30 and TRBJ2-7; the junction holds 10 bases that match TRBD2. The receptor was derived from a woman aged 45-65 years with Graves' hyperthyroidism. Material: blood. The bases read TGTGCCTGGAGTCCTCAATGGACTAGCGGCTACGAGCAGTACTTC. Translated, it reads CAWSPQWTSGYEQYF.